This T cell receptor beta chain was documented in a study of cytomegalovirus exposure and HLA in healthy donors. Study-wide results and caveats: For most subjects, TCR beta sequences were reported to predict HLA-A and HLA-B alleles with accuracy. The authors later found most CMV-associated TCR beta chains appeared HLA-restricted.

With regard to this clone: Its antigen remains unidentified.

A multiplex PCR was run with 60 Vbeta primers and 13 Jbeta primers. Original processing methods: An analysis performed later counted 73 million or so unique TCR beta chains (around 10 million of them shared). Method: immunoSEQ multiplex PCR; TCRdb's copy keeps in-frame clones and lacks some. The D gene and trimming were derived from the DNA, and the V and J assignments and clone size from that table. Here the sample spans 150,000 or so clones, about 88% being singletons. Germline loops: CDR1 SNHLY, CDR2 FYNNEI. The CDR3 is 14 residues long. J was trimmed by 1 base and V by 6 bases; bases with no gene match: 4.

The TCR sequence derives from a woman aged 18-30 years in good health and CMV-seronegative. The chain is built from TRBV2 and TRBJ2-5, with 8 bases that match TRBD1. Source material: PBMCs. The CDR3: CASSLQGGQETQYF. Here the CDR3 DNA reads TGTGCCAGCAGCCTACAGGGGGGCCAAGAGACCCAGTACTTC.